The entry below gives a single TCR beta chain sequence along with its context. The specificity of this receptor is unknown. This sequence may be a read error, since a much larger clone differs from it by one base. The V and J ends are trimmed by 5 bases and 3 bases, leaving 10 bases between them. From a lookup of the germline V gene, CDR1 and CDR2 are MNHEY and SVGEGT. The CDR3 contains 13 residues, cysteine and phenylalanine counted. The read is trimmed to its CDR3 DNA, 39 bases read in frame from base 1. Taken with the paper, the label for time point translates to: blood at routine non-recurrence follow-up after resection. TCR sequencing used whole RNA extracted from tumor and nontumor lung tissue, or from cryopreserved PBMC samples, without cell sorting. Only patients for whom sufficient RNA was available from at least two tumor regions were selected for TCR sequencing. Libraries were constructed by 5' RACE. The sequencer was a NextSeq 500. To allow correction of PCR and sequencing errors, the TCR library protocol tagged every TCR cDNA molecule with a unique molecular identifier. On the authors' methods: TCR identification, UMI-based error correction and CDR3 extraction were all carried out with Decombinator tools. TCRs above a frequency of 2 per 1,000, corresponding to the top 1% of the tumor frequency distribution, were defined as expanded. Renyi diversity was computed with the R vegan package after each repertoire had been subsampled 100 times to 5,000 TCRs. CDR3 similarity networks were constructed using string-kernel similarity of amino acid triplets, with links drawn between CDR3s whose pairwise similarity was above 0.82. TCRdb's own reprocessing of the public reads used fastp at Q25 and MiXCR and kept productive beta chains. When rows share a CDR3 protein, they turn into one entry using the most common DNA and genes. The V and J calls reflect TCRdb's pipeline rather than the authors' work. The sample yields about 46,000 distinct CDR3 sequences; 10% to 15% were counted once. The ten largest clones represent roughly 32% of the sample.

The data stem from a study of spatial heterogeneity in lung cancer (dated by TCRdb to about 2019). General notes on the study: The donors were some 76 patients from the lung TRACERx cohort who had early-stage, untreated non-small cell lung cancer. At surgery, both alpha and beta chains were TCR-sequenced in about 200 tumor regions, fewer than 80 matched nontumor lung samples and some 56 PBMC samples. TCR repertoire features were related to nonsynonymous mutation counts determined by whole-exome sequencing of tumor tissue. The study quantitatively compared TCR alpha and beta repertoires across multiple tumor regions, matched nontumor lung and blood in non-small cell lung cancer. Follow-up PBMC samples were sequenced whenever available, and the median time to follow-up was about two years after resection. More beta-chain than alpha-chain transcripts were consistently detected, likely reflecting higher beta-chain transcript abundance. In the raw uncorrected reads, each unique combination of TCR and UMI appeared more than ten times on average.

Paper-wide results and their limitations: Additional single-cell paired TCR alpha and beta sequencing was considered necessary to confirm, at a functional level, the hypothesis that regional TCRs recognize regional mutations. Only roughly 15 patients were included in comparisons of baseline and follow-up blood repertoires. Ubiquitous expanded tumor TCRs were detected in blood more often at tumor resection than at routine follow-up.

The sequenced sample was PBMCs, obtained at follow-up. This sequence was found in a male donor with early-stage non-small cell lung cancer. The V and J genes are TRBV6-2 or TRBV6-3 and TRBJ1-2; TRBD1 is possibly the D segment (6 matching bases). CDR3 loop: CASSKTGDYGYTF. The DNA sequence reads TGTGCCAGCAGTAAGACAGGAGACTATGGCTACACCTTC.